The table lists the clone carrying this T cell receptor (beta chain) with many counts. The antigen is unknown. One entry per CDR3 protein, called by TCRdb with MiXCR from the PCR reads. The repertoire consists of over 600,000 distinct CDR3 sequences, with just under 20% occurring once and the leading ten covering approximately 0.9%. The data originate from a study of molecular identifiers for immune sequencing clone quantification. Study findings and constraints: The study reportedly detected spiked Jurkat TCR RNA from one cell among some 940,000 naive cells. Identical TCR molecules can share a barcode, and this sharing could underestimate highly expanded clone sizes.

The specimen was naive CD8+ T cells from blood, with Jurkat cell RNA spiked in. The subset here: FACS-sorted CD8+CD4-CCR7+CD45RA+ naive T cells. This clonotype originated in a human donor in good health. Some libraries in this study had Jurkat cell RNA spiked in.

This chain's CDR3 is CASSPSIENTEAFF. Here the CDR3 DNA reads TGTGCCAGCTCACCCTCTATAGAGAACACTGAAGCTTTCTTT. The gene calls are TRBV18 and TRBJ1-1; no firm D call. The V gene lost 3 bases and the J gene lost 1 base, with 9 bases spanning the gap. The CDR3 spans 14 residues. CDR1 is KGHSH and CDR2 is LQKENI in the germline V gene.